The source of this T cell receptor beta chain is a study of blood T cell repertoires in COVID-19. Study-wide background: T cells, B-cell-depleted T cells, or PBMCs supplied cDNA or gDNA.

Clones were sequenced by immunoSEQ multiplex PCR, and TCRdb holds only the in-frame ones, with some missing. Among some 250,000 clones listed, approximately 86% were seen once. This CDR3 has 14 amino acids. Germline V gene lookup returns CDR1 SGHRS and CDR2 YFSETQ. The V gene lost 0 bases and the J gene lost 6 bases, with 13 bases spanning the gap. This chain joins TRBV5-1 and TRBJ2-7; the D gene is possibly TRBD1 (6 bases). The clonotype originates from a man aged 25-45 years with active or convalescent COVID-19. Sequenced: peripheral blood. The CDR3 DNA reads as TGCGCCAGCAGCTTGGAATTAGCAGGGGTCGAGCAGTACTTC. Translating gives CASSLELAGVEQYF. Complete variable domain (other parts from reference TRBV5-1 and TRBJ2-7): KAGVTQTPRYLIKTRGQQVTLSCSPISGHRSVSWYQQTPGQGLQFLFEYFSETQRNKGNFPGRFSGRQFSNSRSEMNVSTLELGDSALYLCASSLELAGVEQYFGPGTRLTVT.